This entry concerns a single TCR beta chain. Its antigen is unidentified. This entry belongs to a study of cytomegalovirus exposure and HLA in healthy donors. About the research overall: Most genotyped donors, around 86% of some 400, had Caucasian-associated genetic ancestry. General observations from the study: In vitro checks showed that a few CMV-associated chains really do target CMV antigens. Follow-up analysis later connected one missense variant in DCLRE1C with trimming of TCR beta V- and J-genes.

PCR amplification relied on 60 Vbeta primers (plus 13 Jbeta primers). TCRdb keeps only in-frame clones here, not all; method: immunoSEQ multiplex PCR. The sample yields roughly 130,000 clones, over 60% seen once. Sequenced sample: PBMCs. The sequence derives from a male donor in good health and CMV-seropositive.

CDR3 loop: CASRTGDNEQFF. CDR3 nucleotides: TGTGCCAGTCGGACTGGAGACAATGAGCAGTTCTTC. This chain connects TRBV27 to TRBJ2-1, with a possible D match to TRBD2 (5 bases). Germline V gene sequence: CDR1 MNHEY, CDR2 SMNVEV (reference sequence). V was clipped by 9 bases and J by 5 bases, with 11 bases between them. CDR3 length: 12 residues.